The 16 T cell receptor beta chains in this list originate from one sample, sequenced in a study of blood T cell repertoires in COVID-19. The table came from immunoSEQ multiplex PCR; TCRdb's copy has only in-frame clones and leaves some out. Of about 97,000 clones in the sample, around four fifths were seen once. The sequencing input was peripheral blood. The receptors derive from a man aged 40-49 years with active or convalescent COVID-19.

This sequence joins TRBV6-6 and TRBJ1-3; D may be TRBD1 (6 bases). From germline, CDR1 is MNHNY and CDR2 SVGAGI (reference sequence). CDR3 length equals 13 residues. V gave up 6 bases and J gave up 2 bases, with 8 bases separating them. This CDR3 reads CASRTGTGNTIYF. Here the CDR3 DNA reads TGTGCCAGCAGAACAGGGACTGGAAACACCATATATTTT.

The J gene is TRBJ2-7, the V gene TRBV7-2, with TRBD2 matching over 13 bases. CDR3 size: 17 residues. The junction had 7 bases not matched to a gene; V was cut back by 2 bases and J by 3 bases. In germline, CDR1 is SGHTA, CDR2 FQGNSA. The CDR3 sequence is CASSLTGTSGAFYEQYF. The DNA of the CDR3 is TGTGCCAGCAGCTTAACCGGGACTAGCGGGGCCTTCTACGAGCAGTACTTC.

V gene TRBV19 combines with J gene TRBJ2-3; tentatively, D is TRBD2 (5 bases). Trimming stripped 3 bases from V and 7 bases from J, with 8 bases between. The CDR3 runs to 12 residues. Germline CDR1 reads LNHDA; CDR2 reads SQIVND (reference sequence). CDR3 sequence reads: CASSMEVNTQYF. The CDR3 region has the DNA TGTGCCAGTAGTATGGAGGTGAATACGCAGTATTTT. The variable domain in full, with the rest retrieved from reference TRBV19 and TRBJ2-3, is DGGITQSPKYLFRKEGQNVTLSCEQNLNHDAMYWYRQDPGQGLRLIYYSQIVNDFQKGDIAEGYSVSREKKESFPLTVTSAQKNPTAFYLCASSMEVNTQYFGPGTRLTVL.

The chain has TRBV11-2 and TRBJ2-5; no definite D call. Trimming shortened V by 2 bases and J by 4 bases, and 2 bases separated the two germline ends. From germline, CDR1 is SGHAT and CDR2 FQNNGV. This CDR3 spans 11 amino acids. The chain's CDR3 is CASSLRETQYF. The CDR3 DNA follows: TGTGCCAGCAGCTTACGAGAGACCCAGTACTTC. The full variable domain, in which reference TRBV11-2 and TRBJ2-5 provide the parts outside the CDR3, is EAGVAQSPRYKIIEKRQSVAFWCNPISGHATLYWYQQILGQGPKLLIQFQNNGVVDDSQLPKDRFSAERLKGVDSTLKIQPAKLEDSAVYLCASSLRETQYFGPGTRLLVL.

This CDR3 reads CASSPQRTGASNQPQHF. CDR3 DNA: TGTGCCAGCTCACCTCAAAGGACAGGGGCCAGCAATCAGCCCCAGCATTTT. The rearrangement links TRBV18 to TRBJ1-5; 9 bases line up with TRBD1. With V trimmed by 3 bases and J by 1 base, 7 bases remained unmatched. Germline V gene lookup returns CDR1 KGHSH and CDR2 LQKENI. The CDR3 extends over 17 amino acids.

The rearrangement uses TRBV18 and TRBJ2-5, with D possibly being TRBD1 (5 bases). Trimming pared 3 bases from V and 5 bases from J, leaving 16 bases between. In germline, CDR1 is KGHSH, CDR2 LQKENI. CDR3 length equals 15 residues. DNA for the CDR3: TGTGCCAGCTCACCGGCGAAAGGGGTTGGCGAGACCCAGTACTTC. This codes for CASSPAKGVGETQYF.

This chain uses TRBV6-1 with TRBJ1-2; weak D call: TRBD1 (5 bases). V dropped 2 bases and J dropped 3 bases, with 16 bases sitting between them. Looked up from germline, CDR1 is MNHNS and CDR2 is SASEGT. CDR3 length equals 16 residues. This CDR3 reads CASSELRVAFDYGYTF. CDR3 in DNA: TGTGCCAGCAGTGAACTCAGGGTCGCCTTCGACTATGGCTACACCTTC.

The chain recombines TRBV29-1 with TRBJ1-2, with a weak D call TRBD1 (5 bases). This CDR3 has 15 amino acids. Between the trimmed V and J ends, which lost 1 base and 3 bases, there was a span of 15 bases. CDR1 and CDR2 from the germline V gene are SQVTM and ANQGSEA. CDR3 nucleotides: TGCAGCGTTGAAGTCGGCCTTGGGGGGGACTATGGCTACACCTTC. Its protein is CSVEVGLGGDYGYTF.

The CDR3 bases are TGTGCCAGCAGCTTAAGGGACAGGGAACAGCCCCAGCATTTT. Protein product: CASSLRDREQPQHF. V and J are TRBV11-1 and TRBJ1-5; 9 nucleotides agree with TRBD1. This CDR3 spans 14 amino acids. CDR1 is SGHAT and CDR2 is FQDESV in the germline V gene (reference sequence). V trimming: 2 bases; J trimming: 7 bases; junction bases outside the gene matches: 3. Full variable domain (rest looked up from reference TRBV11-1 and TRBJ1-5): EAEVAQSPRYKITEKSQAVAFWCDPISGHATLYWYRQILGQGPELLVQFQDESVVDDSQLPKDRFSAERLKGVDSTLKIQPAELGDSAMYLCASSLRDREQPQHFGDGTRLSIL.

This chain joins TRBV7-9 and TRBJ2-7, with TRBD1 matching 11 bases. The CDR3 is made up of 17 amino acids. V trimming: 2 bases; J trimming: 3 bases; junction bases outside the gene matches: 9. Germline V CDR1 and CDR2: SEHNR, FQNEAQ (reference sequence). This CDR3 reads CASSLSFGTGGVYEQYF. CDR3 DNA sequence: TGTGCCAGCAGCTTAAGCTTTGGGACAGGGGGAGTCTACGAGCAGTACTTC.

This clone was seen once. J is TRBJ2-5 and V is TRBV11-2; the D is unclear. Germline V gene sequence: CDR1 SGHAT, CDR2 FQNNGV. There are 14 residues in the CDR3. The V gene lost 1 base and the J gene lost 2 bases, with 8 bases spanning the gap. CDR3 sequence (DNA): TGTGCCAGCAGCTTAGCTAGGAGTCAAGAGACCCAGTACTTC. This gives the protein CASSLARSQETQYF. The full variable domain, with the rest looked up from reference TRBV11-2 and TRBJ2-5, is EAGVAQSPRYKIIEKRQSVAFWCNPISGHATLYWYQQILGQGPKLLIQFQNNGVVDDSQLPKDRFSAERLKGVDSTLKIQPAKLEDSAVYLCASSLARSQETQYFGPGTRLLVL.

The chain couples TRBV19 to TRBJ1-2; TRBD1 aligns across 7 bases. With 3 bases clipped from V and 4 bases from J, the junction kept 8 bases outside the gene matches. CDR3 length: 15 amino acids. Germline CDR1 is LNHDA and CDR2 is SQIVND (reference sequence). In nucleotides, the CDR3 is TGTGCCAGTAGTATCCTGGACAGGAGAAGCTATGGCTACACCTTC. Its translation: CASSILDRRSYGYTF.

The V call is TRBV3-1 (or the pseudogene TRBV3-2), the J call TRBJ2-5; 11 bases fit TRBD2. Germline V gives CDR1 LGHDT, CDR2 YNNKEL (reference sequence). The CDR3 has 13 amino acids. The trim removed 10 bases at V and 2 bases at J, leaving 3 bases unmatched. The CDR3 bases are TGTGCCACCACTAGCGGGGGTCAAGAGACCCAGTACTTC. This sequence encodes CATTSGGQETQYF.

This chain joins TRBV7-9 and TRBJ2-1; D not resolved. The V end lost 0 bases, the J end lost 4 bases, and 13 bases lay between the germline ends. The CDR3 has 16 residues. Germline CDR1 is SEHNR and CDR2 is FQNEAQ (reference sequence). The CDR3 is CASSLARLGSYNEQFF. The CDR3, as DNA: TGTGCCAGCAGCTTAGCCCGCCTGGGCAGTTACAATGAGCAGTTCTTC.

The gene calls are TRBV6-5 and TRBJ1-2, with a possible D match to TRBD1 (6 bases). CDR1 MNHEY and CDR2 SVGAGI come from the germline V gene. V lost 4 bases, J lost 4 bases, and 10 bases lay in between. This CDR3 region has 13 residues. CDR3 DNA: TGTGCCAGCAGTTTAGGACAGACCTATGGCTACACCTTC. The encoded protein is CASSLGQTYGYTF.

The rearrangement uses TRBV7-2 and TRBJ1-5; TRBD1 agrees at 7 bases. The CDR3 sequence is 17 residues long. Losses at the gene ends were 1 base for V and 4 bases for J; bases not matched to a gene: 10. Germline CDR1 SGHTA, CDR2 FQGNSA. CDR3 residues: CASSLGWGQSFNQPQHF. The CDR3 DNA sequence: TGTGCCAGCAGCTTAGGCTGGGGACAGTCCTTTAATCAGCCCCAGCATTTT.